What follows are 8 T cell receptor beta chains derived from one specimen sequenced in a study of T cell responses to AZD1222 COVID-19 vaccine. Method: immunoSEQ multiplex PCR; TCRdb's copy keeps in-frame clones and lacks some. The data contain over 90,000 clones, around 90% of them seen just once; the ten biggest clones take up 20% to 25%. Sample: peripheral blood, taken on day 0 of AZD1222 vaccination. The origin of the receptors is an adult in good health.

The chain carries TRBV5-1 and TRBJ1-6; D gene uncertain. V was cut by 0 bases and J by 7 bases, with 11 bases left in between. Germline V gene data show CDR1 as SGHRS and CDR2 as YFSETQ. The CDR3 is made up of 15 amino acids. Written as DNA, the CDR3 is TGCGCCAGCAGCTTGGGGACTGGTGAAAATTCACCCCTCCACTTT. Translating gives CASSLGTGENSPLHF. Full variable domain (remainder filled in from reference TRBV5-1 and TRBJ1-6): KAGVTQTPRYLIKTRGQQVTLSCSPISGHRSVSWYQQTPGQGLQFLFEYFSETQRNKGNFPGRFSGRQFSNSRSEMNVSTLELGDSALYLCASSLGTGENSPLHFGNGTRLTVT.

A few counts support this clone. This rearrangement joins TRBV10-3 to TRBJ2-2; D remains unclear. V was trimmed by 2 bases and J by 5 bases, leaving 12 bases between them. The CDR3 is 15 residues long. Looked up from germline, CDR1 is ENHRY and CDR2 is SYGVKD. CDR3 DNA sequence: TGTGCCATCAGTGAGGAACCCGGTGGGACCGGGGAGCTGTTTTTT. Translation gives CAISEEPGGTGELFF.

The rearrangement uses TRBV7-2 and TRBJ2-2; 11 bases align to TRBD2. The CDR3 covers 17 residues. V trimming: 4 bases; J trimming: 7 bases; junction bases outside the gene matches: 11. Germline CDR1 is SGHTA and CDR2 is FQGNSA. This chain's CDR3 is CASSSLPTSGSGGELFF. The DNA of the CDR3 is TGTGCCAGCAGCTCGCTACCAACTAGCGGGAGCGGCGGGGAGCTGTTTTTT.

The CDR3 loop reads CASSQEHSGANVLTF. For the CDR3, the DNA is TGCGCCAGCAGCCAAGAACACTCTGGGGCCAACGTCCTGACTTTC. The V gene is TRBV4-3, the J gene TRBJ2-6; D unclear. Germline values: CDR1 LGHNA, CDR2 YSLEER. The CDR3 spans 15 residues. V was pared by 0 bases and J by 0 bases, with 3 bases between.

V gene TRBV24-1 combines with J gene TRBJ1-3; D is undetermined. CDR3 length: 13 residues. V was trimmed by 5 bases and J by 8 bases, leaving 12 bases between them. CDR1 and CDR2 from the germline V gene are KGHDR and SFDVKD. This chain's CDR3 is CATSAANSDTIYF. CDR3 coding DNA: TGTGCCACCAGTGCTGCTAACAGTGACACCATATATTTT.

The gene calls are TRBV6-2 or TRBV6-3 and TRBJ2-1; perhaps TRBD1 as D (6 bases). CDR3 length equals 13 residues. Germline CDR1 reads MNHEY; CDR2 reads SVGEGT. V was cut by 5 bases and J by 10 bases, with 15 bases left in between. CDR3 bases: TGTGCCAGCAGTAAACTAGGGCAGGGGGAGCAGTTCTTC. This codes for CASSKLGQGEQFF.

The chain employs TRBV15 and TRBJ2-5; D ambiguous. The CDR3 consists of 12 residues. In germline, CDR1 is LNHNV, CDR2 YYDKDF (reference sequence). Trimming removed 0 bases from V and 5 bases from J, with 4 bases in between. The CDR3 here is CATSRETETQYF. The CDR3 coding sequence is TGTGCCACCAGCAGAGAGACGGAGACCCAGTACTTC.

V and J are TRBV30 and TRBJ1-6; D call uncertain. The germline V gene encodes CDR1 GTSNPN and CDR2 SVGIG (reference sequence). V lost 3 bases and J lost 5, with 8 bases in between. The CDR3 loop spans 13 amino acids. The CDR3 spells CAWSSRNNSPLHF. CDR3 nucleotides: TGTGCCTGGAGCTCCAGGAATAATTCACCCCTCCACTTT.